The rows below give T cell receptor beta chains drawn from one sample of a study of blood T cell repertoires in COVID-19. TCRdb's table, derived via immunoSEQ multiplex PCR, lists solely in-frame clones and lacks some. The sample consists of around 200,000 clones, roughly 83% of them appearing once. The sequencing input was PBMCs or T cells enriched from blood (not recorded which). These receptors all come from a man aged 40-49 years with acute COVID-19. CDR3s leave out the opening cysteine and the closing phenylalanine or tryptophan.

V gene: TRBV6-5
J gene: TRBJ1-1
CDR3 protein: ASISPRTIEAF

V gene: TRBV27
J gene: TRBJ2-5
CDR3 protein: ASSPPGTGGQETQY

V gene: TRBV27
J gene: TRBJ2-2
CDR3 protein: ASSLGQNTGELF

V gene: TRBV6-5
J gene: TRBJ1-2
CDR3 protein: ASSNRDQGALGYT

V gene: TRBV11-3
J gene: TRBJ2-2
CDR3 protein: ASSLVPTGELF

V gene: TRBV27
J gene: TRBJ1-6
CDR3 protein: ASSLPGSPLH

V gene: TRBV11-2
J gene: TRBJ2-1
CDR3 protein: ASSPWGGEQF

V gene: TRBV30
J gene: TRBJ2-1
CDR3 protein: AWSVSRPSGRTYEQF

V gene: TRBV12-3/TRBV12-4
J gene: TRBJ2-7
CDR3 protein: ASSWQKYEQY

V gene: TRBV7-2
J gene: TRBJ2-1
CDR3 protein: ASTTQGADEQF

V gene: TRBV3-1/TRBV3-2
J gene: TRBJ1-2
CDR3 protein: ASSQDAGSYGYT

V gene: TRBV9
J gene: TRBJ1-2
CDR3 protein: ASSVGAGGTYGYT

V gene: TRBV6-5
J gene: TRBJ1-2
CDR3 protein: ASSQQGADYGYT

V gene: TRBV24-1
J gene: TRBJ2-3
CDR3 protein: ATSVEGTDTQY

V gene: TRBV19
J gene: TRBJ1-2
CDR3 protein: ASSSLYGYT

V gene: TRBV18
J gene: TRBJ1-1
CDR3 protein: ASSLQAGTVETEAF

V gene: TRBV4-1
J gene: TRBJ1-1
CDR3 protein: ASSQAGSTEAF

V gene: TRBV28
J gene: TRBJ1-3
CDR3 protein: ASSTPGGKNTIY

V gene: TRBV7-2
J gene: TRBJ2-5
CDR3 protein: ASSPQRAGYETQY

V gene: TRBV4-2
J gene: TRBJ2-3
CDR3 protein: ASSQDLAAARDTQY

V gene: TRBV11-2
J gene: TRBJ2-4
CDR3 protein: ASSSTSDRGGNIQY

V gene: TRBV3-1/TRBV3-2
J gene: TRBJ2-6
CDR3 protein: ASSQESWLAGDPSGANVLT

V gene: TRBV6-5
J gene: TRBJ2-7
CDR3 protein: ASSLSGSASYEQY